This entry lists 29 T cell receptor beta chains sequenced from one sample in a study of vaccination effects on CD4 cells after COVID-19. These receptors have no known antigen. The data were produced by immunoSEQ multiplex PCR, yet TCRdb's version contains in-frame clones alone and is incomplete. Found here are about 72,000 clones, over 70% of them singletons; the top ten hold 1.2%. In the ViraFEST assay, antigen-specific CD4+ clonotypes were identified by expansion after peptide-pool stimulation. The authors isolated CD4+ T cells after roughly 10 days of culture. All participants had two doses of either the BNT162b2 or mRNA-1273 vaccine. This material consisted of CD4+ T cells from PBMCs cultured with HCoV-229E spike peptides, taken after COVID-19 vaccination. All receptors derive from a human donor who received a COVID-19 vaccine.

The chain has TRBV11-3 and TRBJ2-1, with TRBD2 as a possible D gene (7 bases). CDR3 length: 12 residues. CDR1 SGHNT and CDR2 YENEEA come from the germline V gene. V dropped 5 bases and J dropped 8 bases, with 10 bases sitting between them. The CDR3 protein is CASSPGGDEQFF. The CDR3 DNA sequence: TGTGCCAGCAGCCCGGGGGGCGATGAGCAGTTCTTC.

This rearrangement joins TRBV7-2 to TRBJ2-5; 15 bases are shared with TRBD2. There are 17 residues in the CDR3. Germline assignment: CDR1 SGHTA and CDR2 FQGNSA. The junction had 10 bases not matched to a gene; V was cut back by 6 bases and J by 5 bases. CDR3 bases: TGTGCCAGCAGGTTTCCGGGACTAGCGGGGGGCCGGGAGACCCAGTACTTC. The encoded protein is CASRFPGLAGGRETQYF.

The genes are TRBV11-2 and TRBJ2-5, with 9 bases lining up with TRBD2. Per the germline V gene, CDR1 is SGHAT and CDR2 is FQNNGV. This CDR3 has 15 amino acids. Trimming at V came to 5 bases and at J to 5 bases, leaving 9 bases not matched to a gene. In DNA, the CDR3 is TGTGCCAGCAGCCCGCGGGGGGGGCCCGGGGAGACCCAGTACTTC. Protein sequence: CASSPRGGPGETQYF. Based on the CDR3 plus reference TRBV11-2 and TRBJ2-5, the full variable domain is EAGVAQSPRYKIIEKRQSVAFWCNPISGHATLYWYQQILGQGPKLLIQFQNNGVVDDSQLPKDRFSAERLKGVDSTLKIQPAKLEDSAVYLCASSPRGGPGETQYFGPGTRLLVL.

The chain has TRBV10-2 and TRBJ2-6, with D uncertain. This CDR3 spans 14 amino acids. Trimming took off 10 bases at V and 0 bases at J, with 10 bases between the two ends. Germline values: CDR1 WSHSY, CDR2 SAAADI. CDR3 in DNA: TGCGCCACCCGGCCTGTCTCTGGGGCCAACGTCCTGACTTTC. Protein sequence: CATRPVSGANVLTF.

The CDR3 DNA is TGTGCCAGCAGCTTAGATCGGAACACTGAAGCTTTCTTT. Encoded protein: CASSLDRNTEAFF. The gene calls are TRBV7-2 and TRBJ1-1; D ambiguous. The CDR3 sequence is 13 residues long. Deletions cut 1 base from V and 1 base from J, with 4 bases between. Germline CDR1 and CDR2: SGHTA and FQGNSA.

V gene TRBV9 combines with J gene TRBJ2-2, with D possibly being TRBD1 or TRBD2 (5 bases each). The V end was cut by 4 bases, the J end by 2 bases, with 15 bases between. Per the germline V gene, CDR1 is SGDLS and CDR2 is YYNGEE. CDR3 length: 16 amino acids. This CDR3 reads CASSQGTEINTGELFF. In DNA form, the CDR3 reads TGTGCCAGCAGCCAAGGGACGGAAATAAACACCGGGGAGCTGTTTTTT.

This clone has a handful of counts. The chain couples TRBV7-9 to TRBJ2-7; 8 bases align to TRBD2. The CDR3 has 15 amino acids. The trim removed 0 bases at V and 5 bases at J, leaving 6 bases unmatched. Germline assignment: CDR1 SEHNR and CDR2 FQNEAQ (reference sequence). CDR3 nucleotides: TGTGCCAGCAGCTTAGCCGGGACTAGATCCCACGAGCAGTACGTC. Its translation is CASSLAGTRSHEQYV.

The V call is TRBV18, the J call TRBJ1-5, with 7 bases lining up with TRBD1. The V gene end was trimmed by 5 bases and the J gene end by 0 bases; junction bases not matched to a gene: 10. This CDR3 comprises 17 residues. The germline V gene has CDR1 KGHSH and CDR2 LQKENI. The DNA for the CDR3 is TGTGCCAGCTCAAGCGCCGGGACAGTAAATAGCAATCAGCCCCAGCATTTT. As protein: CASSSAGTVNSNQPQHF.

This clone was seen only once. The chain has TRBV6-1 and TRBJ2-2; D is unresolved. The CDR3 runs 15 residues. V was pared by 3 bases and J by 1 base, with 9 bases between. CDR1 and CDR2 (germline): MNHNS, SASEGT. The chain's CDR3 is CASSESTGNTGELFF. The DNA of the CDR3 is TGTGCCAGCAGTGAGTCCACGGGGAACACCGGGGAGCTGTTTTTT.

V gene TRBV5-1 combines with J gene TRBJ1-2; maybe TRBD1 (5 bases). The CDR3 totals 14 residues. The V end was cut by 4 bases, the J end by 1 base, with 11 bases between. Germline V CDR1 and CDR2: SGHRS, YFSETQ. The CDR3 DNA sequence: TGCGCCAGCAGCCCCCTAGGGGATAACTATGGCTACACCTTC. Its translation: CASSPLGDNYGYTF.

In its sample, this clone was seen once. The rearrangement joins TRBV12-3 or TRBV12-4 to TRBJ2-5; D gene unclear. This CDR3 region has 11 residues. The V and J ends lost 6 bases and 3 bases respectively, with 5 bases between them. CDR3 DNA: TGTGCCAGCAGGGACGAAGAGACCCAGTACTTC. This encodes CASRDEETQYF.

The chain employs TRBV3-1 (or the pseudogene TRBV3-2) and TRBJ1-4; perhaps TRBD1 as D (5 bases). This CDR3 is built from 14 residues. Germline CDR1 is LGHDT and CDR2 is YNNKEL (reference sequence). Deletions cut 0 bases from V and 11 bases from J, with 13 bases between. CDR3 sequence: CASSQDQSRQKLFF. The DNA for the CDR3 is TGTGCCAGCAGCCAAGATCAGTCGAGACAGAAACTGTTTTTT.

The V gene is TRBV11-3, the J gene TRBJ2-5; a weak D match, TRBD2 (6 bases). In germline, CDR1 is SGHNT, CDR2 YENEEA. CDR3 length: 16 residues. Trimming removed 1 base at V and 4 bases at J, with 16 bases between. DNA for the CDR3: TGTGCCAGCAGCTTAGGGTACGGGGGAGAAGGAGAGACCCAGTACTTC. It encodes CASSLGYGGEGETQYF.

This CDR3 is CASSRLGTSNIQYF. DNA of the CDR3: TGTGCCAGCAGCCGCCTTGGGACTAGCAACATTCAGTACTTC. This chain connects TRBV6-2 or TRBV6-3 to TRBJ2-4; 9 nucleotides line up with TRBD2. The junction had 7 bases not matched to a gene; V was cut back by 6 bases and J by 7 bases. The germline gives CDR1 MNHEY, CDR2 SVGEGT. The CDR3 is 14 residues long.

The V gene is TRBV3-1 (or the pseudogene TRBV3-2), the J gene TRBJ2-2; D call uncertain. Per germline, CDR1 LGHDT and CDR2 YNNKEL (reference sequence). Trimming cost V 0 bases and J 7 bases, with 9 bases left between them. The CDR3 is 14 residues long. This CDR3 is CASSQDVALGELFF. The CDR3 coding sequence is TGTGCCAGCAGCCAAGATGTCGCCCTCGGGGAGCTGTTTTTT.

Only one count was recorded for this clone. The rearrangement links TRBV9 to TRBJ2-1; maybe TRBD2 (6 bases). V gave up 4 bases and J gave up 10 bases, with 18 bases separating them. CDR3 length: 14 residues. Looked up from germline, CDR1 is SGDLS and CDR2 is YYNGEE. In DNA form, the CDR3 reads TGTGCCAGCAGCCTCCAGGCGGGGCGAGGGGAGCAGTTCTTC. Translating gives CASSLQAGRGEQFF.

V usage is TRBV6-2 or TRBV6-3 and J usage is TRBJ2-1, with D possibly being TRBD2 (5 bases). The germline V gene encodes CDR1 MNHEY and CDR2 SVGEGT. V lost 0 bases and J 8 bases, leaving 20 bases between the germline ends. CDR3 length: 17 residues. CDR3 sequence reads: CASSYSRVQNPGHEQFF. CDR3 nucleotide sequence: TGTGCCAGCAGTTACTCGAGGGTACAAAACCCCGGCCATGAGCAGTTCTTC.

This chain uses TRBV19 with TRBJ1-1; TRBD1 might be the D (6 bases). Germline CDR1 LNHDA, CDR2 SQIVND (reference sequence). The V end was cut by 5 bases, the J end by 1 base, with 17 bases between. There are 16 residues in the CDR3. The CDR3 spells CASSALGGQPNTEAFF. CDR3 DNA sequence: TGTGCCAGTAGTGCCCTAGGAGGACAGCCGAACACTGAAGCTTTCTTT. The full variable domain, its missing parts supplied by reference TRBV19 and TRBJ1-1, is DGGITQSPKYLFRKEGQNVTLSCEQNLNHDAMYWYRQDPGQGLRLIYYSQIVNDFQKGDIAEGYSVSREKKESFPLTVTSAQKNPTAFYLCASSALGGQPNTEAFFGQGTRLTVV.

The genes are TRBV6-6 and TRBJ1-1, with D unresolved. CDR3 length: 13 residues. Germline V lookup: CDR1 MNHNY, CDR2 SVGAGI (reference sequence). Deletions cut 2 bases from V and 3 bases from J, with 7 bases between. The CDR3 is CASSYRFDTEAFF. CDR3 DNA: TGTGCCAGCAGTTACCGTTTCGACACTGAAGCTTTCTTT.

The V gene is TRBV6-1, the J gene TRBJ1-2; D unresolved. V gave up 1 base and J gave up 9 bases, with 15 bases separating them. Germline CDR1 reads MNHNS; CDR2 reads SASEGT. The CDR3 is made up of 14 amino acids. DNA of the CDR3: TGTGCCAGCAGTGAAGACAACGGACGGGCTCGCTACACCTTC. This codes for CASSEDNGRARYTF.

The rearrangement uses TRBV6-5 and TRBJ2-2; the match to TRBD1 covers 8 bases. Trimming removed 6 bases from V and 4 bases from J; junction bases left unmatched: 4. CDR3 length: 14 residues. Germline values: CDR1 MNHEY, CDR2 SVGAGI. The CDR3 bases are TGTGCCAGCAGACTTACAGGGGGCACCGGGGAGCTGTTTTTT. This gives the protein CASRLTGGTGELFF.

The CDR3 nucleotides read TGCGCCAGCAGCCCCGGCGGCGGTGAAAAACTGTTTTTT. It translates to CASSPGGGEKLFF. V gene TRBV5-1 combines with J gene TRBJ1-4; D remains unclear. Germline CDR1 is SGHRS and CDR2 is YFSETQ. V lost 4 bases and J lost 7, with 11 bases in between. The CDR3 extends over 13 amino acids.

This chain links TRBV18 with TRBJ2-2, with 10 bases matching TRBD1. The CDR3 sequence is 15 residues long. CDR1 is KGHSH and CDR2 is LQKENI in the germline V gene. With 2 bases clipped from V and 5 bases from J, the junction kept 2 bases outside the gene matches. The CDR3 bases are TGTGCCAGCTCACCAGGACAGGGGGGGACCGGGGAGCTGTTTTTT. Amino acid sequence: CASSPGQGGTGELFF. Based on the CDR3 plus reference TRBV18 and TRBJ2-2, the full variable domain is NAGVMQNPRHLVRRRGQEARLRCSPMKGHSHVYWYRQLPEEGLKFMVYLQKENIIDESGMPKERFSAEFPKEGPSILRIQQVVRGDSAAYFCASSPGQGGTGELFFGEGSRLTVL.

The rearrangement links TRBV5-6 to TRBJ1-4; TRBD1 matches at 7 bases. In germline, CDR1 is SGHDT, CDR2 YYEEEE. V lost 1 base to trimming and J lost 6 bases; unmatched junction nucleotides: 3. CDR3 length equals 14 residues. The CDR3 DNA is TGTGCCAGCAGCTTGAAAGGGGGCTATGAAAAACTGTTTTTT. Protein product: CASSLKGGYEKLFF.

This chain joins TRBV5-1 and TRBJ2-2, with TRBD2 matching 12 bases. The CDR3 sequence is 16 residues long. CDR1 and CDR2 from the germline V gene are SGHRS and YFSETQ. Trimming at V came to 3 bases and at J to 4 bases, leaving 4 bases not matched to a gene. Written as DNA, the CDR3 is TGCGCCAGCAGCTCGATACTAGCGGGGGGCACCGGGGAGCTGTTTTTT. Amino acid sequence: CASSSILAGGTGELFF. Supplemented by reference TRBV5-1 and TRBJ2-2, the full variable domain reads KAGVTQTPRYLIKTRGQQVTLSCSPISGHRSVSWYQQTPGQGLQFLFEYFSETQRNKGNFPGRFSGRQFSNSRSEMNVSTLELGDSALYLCASSSILAGGTGELFFGEGSRLTVL.

J is TRBJ2-5 and V is TRBV6-5; TRBD2 agrees at 11 bases. Trimming removed 6 bases from V and 3 bases from J; junction bases left unmatched: 6. Germline V gene sequence: CDR1 MNHEY, CDR2 SVGAGI. The CDR3 has 15 residues. Here the CDR3 reads CASSPQGLAEETQYF. The CDR3 DNA reads TGTGCCAGCAGCCCCCAGGGACTAGCGGAAGAGACCCAGTACTTC.

This clone has just a few counts. CDR3 coding DNA: TGTGCCAGCAGCCCACGTTGGGACAGGCATCACTATGGCTACACCTTC. Its translation is CASSPRWDRHHYGYTF. The chain couples TRBV7-2 to TRBJ1-2; 8 bases line up with TRBD1. Trimming at V came to 5 bases and at J to 3 bases, leaving 11 bases not matched to a gene. The germline gives CDR1 SGHTA, CDR2 FQGNSA. The CDR3 length is 16 residues.

The rearrangement links TRBV6-2 or TRBV6-3 to TRBJ2-5; 8 bases are a match to TRBD2. CDR3 length: 15 amino acids. The V gene's germline CDR1 is MNHEY and CDR2 SVGEGT. V trimming: 3 bases; J trimming: 3 bases; junction bases outside the gene matches: 6. Here the CDR3 DNA reads TGTGCCAGCAGTTATGTCGGGGGGGGGAAAGAGACCCAGTACTTC. This encodes CASSYVGGGKETQYF.

V usage is TRBV7-6 and J usage is TRBJ2-3, with D possibly TRBD1 on 5 matching bases. The CDR3 covers 14 residues. CDR1 and CDR2 from the germline V gene are SGHVS and FNYEAQ. Trimming took off 7 bases at V and 2 bases at J, with 13 bases between the two ends. The CDR3 reads CASTPTRVTDTQYF. CDR3 DNA sequence: TGTGCCAGCACCCCGACCAGGGTCACAGATACGCAGTATTTT. Combining the CDR3 with reference TRBV7-6 and TRBJ2-3 gives the whole variable domain GAGVSQSPRYKVTKRGQDVALRCDPISGHVSLYWYRQALGQGPEFLTYFNYEAQQDKSGLPNDRFSAERPEGSISTLTIQRTEQRDSAMYRCASTPTRVTDTQYFGPGTRLTVL.